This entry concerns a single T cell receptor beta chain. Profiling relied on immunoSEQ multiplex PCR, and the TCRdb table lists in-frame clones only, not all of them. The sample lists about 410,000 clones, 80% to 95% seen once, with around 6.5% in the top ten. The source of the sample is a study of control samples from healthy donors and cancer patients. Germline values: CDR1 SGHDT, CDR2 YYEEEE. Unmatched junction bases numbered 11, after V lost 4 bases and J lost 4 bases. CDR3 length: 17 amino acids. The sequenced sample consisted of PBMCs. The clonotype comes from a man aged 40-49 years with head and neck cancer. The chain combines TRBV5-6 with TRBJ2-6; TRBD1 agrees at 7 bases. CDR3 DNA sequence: TGTGCCAGCAGCCAAACAGGGGATCCTTCCGGGGCCAACGTCCTGACTTTC. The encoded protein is CASSQTGDPSGANVLTF.